This TCR beta chain was sequenced in a study of T cell repertoires in cytomegalovirus infection. Overall study: It was the public TCR beta signatures that indicated both CMV infection and matching HLA type. The study, taken as a whole, reports: CMV-specific TCR beta clonotypes restricted by HLA-C were the ones dominating the ex vivo response.

One entry per CDR3 protein results from TCRdb running MiXCR on the reads. The repertoire includes around 900,000 distinct CDR3 sequences, roughly 31% of them detected once, and around 15% sits in the top ten. The V end was cut by 6 bases, the J end by 7 bases, with 15 bases between. This CDR3 region has 14 residues. Germline V CDR1 and CDR2: MNHEY, SMNVEV (reference sequence). On this clonotype itself: Its antigen remains unknown.

The chain couples TRBV27 to TRBJ1-4; maybe TRBD1 (6 bases). The material was cultured CD8+ T cells from PBMCs, obtained from culture after CMV antigen stimulation. The sequence was collected from a human donor in good health (CMV status not recorded). Some clones in this sample may be carry-over from other donors' samples. CDR3 protein: CASRQGFGSEKLFF. The CDR3 DNA reads as TGTGCCAGCAGACAGGGCTTTGGTTCTGAAAAACTGTTTTTT.